This T cell receptor beta chain came from a study of shared clonotypes between healthy human individuals. To note about this clone: Given the absence of the conserved phenylalanine or tryptophan at the CDR3 end, a read error is likely. The DNA is omitted, as the CDR3 cannot be located on it reliably, and the CDR3 follows TCRdb's listing.

Produced via immunoSEQ multiplex PCR; TCRdb's table is partial and in-frame only. The repertoire includes 1,100,000 or so clones, around three quarters of them detected once, and approximately 0.52% sits in the top ten. With termini counted, the CDR3 has 11 amino acids. In germline, CDR1 is DFQATT, CDR2 SNEGSKA (reference sequence). The source is a man aged 18 to 35 in good health. Some clones in this sample may be carry-over from other donors' samples. The V and J genes are TRBV20-1 and TRBJ1-1; the table's D call TRBD1 went unverified against the DNA. Input material: memory CD4+ T cells from PBMCs. Subset specified: CD45RA-negative fraction. The CDR3 spells CSARAGGQPSN.